Below, 28 T cell receptor beta chains from the same sample are listed, as sequenced in a study of Ad26.COV2.S vaccination and SARS-CoV-2 variants. Method: immunoSEQ multiplex PCR; TCRdb's copy keeps in-frame clones and lacks some. This table has over 400,000 clones, about nine tenths appearing once. The treatment: around 19 received Ad26.COV2.S at low or high dose, single or two shots; 5 received placebo; per-sample allocation not given. Each sample was drawn 63 days after the first injection (of vaccine or placebo). The input for sequencing was peripheral blood, taken in a trial of Ad26.COV2.S vaccine versus placebo. The receptors were gathered from a person aged 18-65 years who received the Ad26.COV2.S COVID-19 vaccine or a placebo.

This clone is a singleton in its sample. V and J are TRBV19 and TRBJ2-3; maybe TRBD2 (6 bases). V lost 5 bases to trimming and J lost 0 bases, with 9 bases between them. The CDR3 sequence is 14 residues long. Looked up from germline, CDR1 is LNHDA and CDR2 is SQIVND (reference sequence). The CDR3 sequence: CASSGTASTDTQYF. DNA for the CDR3: TGTGCCAGTAGTGGGACTGCTAGCACAGATACGCAGTATTTT.

The chain joins TRBV2 to TRBJ2-1; TRBD2 agrees at 14 bases. The trim removed 7 bases at V and 8 bases at J, leaving 4 bases unmatched. The CDR3 loop spans 14 amino acids. CDR1 and CDR2 from the germline V gene are SNHLY and FYNNEI. Here the CDR3 reads CASKTSGGAYEQFF. The CDR3 nucleotides read TGTGCCAGCAAGACTAGCGGGGGGGCGTATGAGCAGTTCTTC.

J is TRBJ2-1 and V is TRBV27, with TRBD2 identical over 11 bases. In germline, CDR1 is MNHEY, CDR2 SMNVEV (reference sequence). CDR3 length: 14 amino acids. V shed 3 bases and J 10 bases; nucleotides not matched to a gene: 5. CDR3 residues: CASSFGTSGNEQFF. The CDR3 DNA reads as TGTGCCAGCAGTTTCGGGACTAGCGGAAACGAGCAGTTCTTC.

The chain carries TRBV5-1 and TRBJ2-2; maybe TRBD2 (5 bases). This CDR3 is built from 16 residues. Germline V gene sequence: CDR1 SGHRS, CDR2 YFSETQ. Trimming removed 3 bases at V and 0 bases at J, with 12 bases between. CDR3 region: CASSSGGGTNTGELFF. The CDR3, as DNA: TGCGCCAGCAGCTCTGGTGGAGGCACGAACACCGGGGAGCTGTTTTTT.

The CDR3 region has the DNA TGTGCCAGCTCACAGGACAGCTATGGCTACACCTTC. It yields the protein CASSQDSYGYTF. The chain uses TRBV18 and TRBJ1-2; tentative D call: TRBD1 (6 bases). The V gene lost 4 bases and the J gene lost 4 bases, with 7 bases spanning the gap. Per the germline V gene, CDR1 is KGHSH and CDR2 is LQKENI. The CDR3 spans 12 residues.

The chain joins TRBV4-3 to TRBJ1-5, with TRBD1 as a possible D gene (5 bases). This CDR3 has 18 residues. Per germline, CDR1 LGHNA and CDR2 YSLEER. V shed 0 bases and J shed 5 bases, with 20 bases lying between them. CDR3 in DNA: TGCGCCAGCAGCCAAGACCACACTGCAGGGTTTTGGGATCAGCCCCAGCATTTT. Translated: CASSQDHTAGFWDQPQHF.

The V gene is TRBV4-3, the J gene TRBJ1-2; no definite D call. With 1 base removed from V and 6 bases from J, the gap between germline ends came to 12 bases. The CDR3 loop spans 14 amino acids. Per the germline V gene, CDR1 is LGHNA and CDR2 is YSLEER. The DNA of the CDR3 is TGCGCCAGCAGCCAAGTGTGGGTGTTGGATGGCTACACCTTC. It yields the protein CASSQVWVLDGYTF.

The chain has TRBV6-2 or TRBV6-3 and TRBJ2-5; the D is unclear. The CDR3 spans 11 residues. The V end was cut by 6 bases, the J end by 6 bases, with 8 bases between. In germline, CDR1 is MNHEY, CDR2 SVGEGT. Here the CDR3 reads CASSDRQTQYF. CDR3 nucleotide sequence: TGTGCCAGCAGCGACCGTCAGACCCAGTACTTC.

This clone was seen only once. The chain joins TRBV18 to TRBJ1-6; TRBD1 agrees at 7 bases. Germline trimming cut 6 bases from V and 10 bases from J; bases unmatched to any gene: 9. The CDR3 length is 14 residues. Germline loops: CDR1 KGHSH, CDR2 LQKENI. CDR3 in DNA: TGTGCCAGCTCTTCAGGGACAGTTATGTCACCCCTCCACTTT. Its translation is CASSSGTVMSPLHF. Complete variable domain (other parts from reference TRBV18 and TRBJ1-6): NAGVMQNPRHLVRRRGQEARLRCSPMKGHSHVYWYRQLPEEGLKFMVYLQKENIIDESGMPKERFSAEFPKEGPSILRIQQVVRGDSAAYFCASSSGTVMSPLHFGNGTRLTVT.

This clone has more than one count but fewer than ten. V usage is TRBV5-4 and J usage is TRBJ1-1; D unresolved. With 0 bases removed from V and 7 bases from J, the gap between germline ends came to 10 bases. Germline V gene data show CDR1 as SGHNT and CDR2 as YYREEE (reference sequence). The CDR3 runs to 13 residues. The CDR3 spells CASSLATGYEAFF. The CDR3 nucleotides are TGTGCCAGCAGCTTGGCCACGGGGTATGAAGCTTTCTTT.

The genes are TRBV29-1 and TRBJ1-5, with 8 bases lining up with TRBD1. J was trimmed by 3 bases and V by 6 bases; bases with no gene match: 16. Germline V gene sequence: CDR1 SQVTM, CDR2 ANQGSEA. CDR3 size: 17 residues. CDR3 residues: CSVTLGQRTGPNQPQHF. In nucleotides, the CDR3 is TGCAGCGTGACCCTCGGCCAAAGGACAGGGCCCAATCAGCCCCAGCATTTT.

This clone was counted a single time. The chain carries TRBV5-1 and TRBJ2-5, with D maybe TRBD2 (6 bases). This CDR3 region has 15 residues. The V and J ends lost 1 base and 2 bases respectively, with 12 bases between them. Germline assignment: CDR1 SGHRS and CDR2 YFSETQ. CDR3 bases: TGCGCCAGCAGCTTGCGACATGGGGGGCAAGAGACCCAGTACTTC. Translation gives CASSLRHGGQETQYF.

The rearrangement uses TRBV10-2 and TRBJ1-4, with 8 bases matching TRBD1. Germline loops: CDR1 WSHSY, CDR2 SAAADI. The CDR3 spans 15 residues. V trimming: 0 bases; J trimming: 8 bases; junction bases outside the gene matches: 5. In DNA, the CDR3 is TGCGCCAGCAGTGAGTCCACAGGGGGTATAGAAAAACTGTTTTTT. This encodes CASSESTGGIEKLFF.

The chain joins TRBV30 to TRBJ1-1, with a weak D call TRBD1 (5 bases). Per the germline V gene, CDR1 is GTSNPN and CDR2 is SVGIG (reference sequence). The CDR3 totals 14 residues. V dropped 4 bases and J dropped 3 bases, with 15 bases sitting between them. The CDR3 protein is CAWTLGASDTEAFF. CDR3 nucleotides: TGTGCCTGGACCCTCGGGGCCTCAGACACTGAAGCTTTCTTT.

This clone has just a few counts. Here the CDR3 reads CASSLVWTGDRNQPQHF. Here the CDR3 DNA reads TGTGCCAGCAGCTTGGTTTGGACAGGGGACCGTAATCAGCCCCAGCATTTT. The chain combines TRBV5-4 with TRBJ1-5; 9 bases line up with TRBD1. This CDR3 has 17 residues. J lost 4 bases, V lost 0 bases, and 8 bases had no gene match. The V gene's germline CDR1 is SGHNT and CDR2 YYREEE (reference sequence).

The genes are TRBV7-2 and TRBJ2-3; TRBD2 agrees at 14 bases. After removal of 0 bases from V and 7 bases from J, the junction contained 6 bases not matched to a gene. Looked up from germline, CDR1 is SGHTA and CDR2 is FQGNSA. This CDR3 spans 17 amino acids. The DNA for the CDR3 is TGTGCCAGCAGCTTAGCGCGACTAGCGGGGGGGCCGAATACGCAGTATTTT. It yields the protein CASSLARLAGGPNTQYF.

This chain uses TRBV25-1 with TRBJ2-7; TRBD1 matches at 9 bases. With 7 bases clipped from V and 3 bases from J, the junction kept 1 base outside the gene matches. Germline-derived CDR1 and CDR2 are MGHDK and SYGVNS. The CDR3 has 12 amino acids. Written as DNA, the CDR3 is TGTGCCAGCACGACAGGGGGCTACGAGCAGTACTTC. Translating gives CASTTGGYEQYF.

This sequence joins TRBV15 and TRBJ2-7; weak D call: TRBD1 (6 bases). Germline V gene lookup returns CDR1 LNHNV and CDR2 YYDKDF (reference sequence). V was shortened by 4 bases and J by 3 bases, with 7 bases between the two germline ends. This CDR3 is 12 amino acids long. Written as DNA, the CDR3 is TGTGCCACCAGCACACAGGGCTACGAGCAGTACTTC. Translation: CATSTQGYEQYF.

The chain uses TRBV12-3 or TRBV12-4 and TRBJ2-1; D may be TRBD1 (5 bases). V gave up 10 bases and J gave up 4 bases, with 14 bases separating them. The CDR3 sequence is 13 residues long. In DNA form, the CDR3 reads TGTGCCACAGCACCCGGACAATACAATGAGCAGTTCTTC. It translates to CATAPGQYNEQFF.

The chain has TRBV5-4 and TRBJ2-5; tentatively, D is TRBD1 (6 bases). The germline V gene encodes CDR1 SGHNT and CDR2 YYREEE (reference sequence). There are 14 residues in the CDR3. Trimming took off 1 base at V and 5 bases at J, with 12 bases between the two ends. Written as DNA, the CDR3 is TGTGCCAGCAGCTTGAGGTCAAGGGGGGAGACCCAGTACTTC. As protein: CASSLRSRGETQYF.

The V call is TRBV6-2 or TRBV6-3, the J call TRBJ2-2; weak D call: TRBD1 (5 bases). Germline values: CDR1 MNHEY, CDR2 SVGEGT. The V gene lost 3 bases and the J gene lost 3 bases, with 8 bases spanning the gap. The CDR3 loop spans 14 amino acids. As DNA, the CDR3 is TGTGCCAGCAGTTATATACAGGACACCGGGGAGCTGTTTTTT. Amino acid sequence: CASSYIQDTGELFF.

This chain connects TRBV4-3 to TRBJ2-3; 9 bases are shared with TRBD2. The CDR3 length is 16 residues. CDR1 is LGHNA, CDR2 YSLEER, per germline. The V and J ends lost 3 bases and 4 bases, in that order; junction bases with no gene match: 8. The chain's CDR3 is CASSQRAGGRADTQYF. CDR3 nucleotides: TGCGCCAGCAGCCAGAGAGCGGGGGGCCGTGCAGATACGCAGTATTTT.

The rearrangement joins TRBV5-1 to TRBJ1-1; 7 nucleotides agree with TRBD1. The CDR3 runs 14 residues. With 5 bases clipped from V and 1 base from J, the junction kept 5 bases outside the gene matches. Germline V gene data show CDR1 as SGHRS and CDR2 as YFSETQ. CDR3 amino acids: CASRPGTANTEAFF. The CDR3 DNA is TGCGCCAGCAGACCCGGGACAGCGAACACTGAAGCTTTCTTT.

This rearrangement joins TRBV4-1 to TRBJ1-2; 7 nucleotides line up with TRBD1. Germline CDR1 is MGHRA and CDR2 is YSYEKL. V lost 0 bases and J lost 4; bases outside the gene matches: 8. The CDR3 has 16 amino acids. In nucleotides, the CDR3 is TGCGCCAGCAGCCAAGAGGAGGGGGCCGCCTTCTATGGCTACACCTTC. It yields the protein CASSQEEGAAFYGYTF.

This clone was seen a handful of times. This chain uses TRBV5-1 with TRBJ1-2; D is possibly TRBD1 (5 bases). The CDR3 contains 14 residues. V shed 4 bases and J shed 5 bases, with 15 bases lying between them. Per the germline V gene, CDR1 is SGHRS and CDR2 is YFSETQ. The CDR3 DNA follows: TGCGCCAGCAGCCCTCCGGGACTTAGTTATGGCTACACCTTC. It translates to CASSPPGLSYGYTF.

The chain carries TRBV7-9 and TRBJ2-5; D gene uncertain. This CDR3 is built from 12 residues. V was clipped by 2 bases and J by 4 bases, with 5 bases between them. CDR1 is SEHNR, CDR2 FQNEAQ, per germline (reference sequence). The CDR3 bases are TGTGCCAGCAGCTTAAAGGGAGAGACCCAGTACTTC. Its protein product is CASSLKGETQYF.

The chain uses TRBV7-8 and TRBJ1-4, with 9 bases aligning to TRBD1. Germline V CDR1 and CDR2: SGHVS, FQNEAQ. The CDR3 is 15 residues long. V gave up 1 base and J gave up 7 bases; unmatched junction bases: 4. CDR3 amino acids: CASSLDRGRGEKLFF. CDR3 nucleotides: TGTGCCAGCAGCTTAGACAGGGGGCGCGGTGAAAAACTGTTTTTT.

V gene TRBV4-3 combines with J gene TRBJ1-5; possible D gene TRBD1, 6 bases. The CDR3 is 16 residues long. The germline V gene encodes CDR1 LGHNA and CDR2 YSLEER. Trimming removed 1 base at V and 4 bases at J, with 14 bases between. CDR3 region: CASSQVGGPWNQPQHF. As DNA, the CDR3 is TGCGCCAGCAGCCAAGTAGGGGGTCCCTGGAATCAGCCCCAGCATTTT.